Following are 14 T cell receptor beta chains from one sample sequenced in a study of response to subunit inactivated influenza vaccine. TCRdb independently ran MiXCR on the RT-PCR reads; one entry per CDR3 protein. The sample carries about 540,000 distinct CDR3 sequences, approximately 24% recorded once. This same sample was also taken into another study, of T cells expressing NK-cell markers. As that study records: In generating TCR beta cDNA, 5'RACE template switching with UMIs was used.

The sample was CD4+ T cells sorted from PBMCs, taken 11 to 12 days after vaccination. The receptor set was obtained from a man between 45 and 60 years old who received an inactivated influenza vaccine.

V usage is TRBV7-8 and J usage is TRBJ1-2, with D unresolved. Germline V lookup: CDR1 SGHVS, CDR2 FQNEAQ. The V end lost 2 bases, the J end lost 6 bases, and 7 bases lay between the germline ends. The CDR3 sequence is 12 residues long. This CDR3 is CASSLTDDGYTF. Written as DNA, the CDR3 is TGTGCCAGCAGCTTAACAGATGATGGCTACACCTTC.

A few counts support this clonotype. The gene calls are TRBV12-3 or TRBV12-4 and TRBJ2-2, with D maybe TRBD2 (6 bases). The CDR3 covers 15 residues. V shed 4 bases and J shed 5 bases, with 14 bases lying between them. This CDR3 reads CASSSGRGKTGELFF. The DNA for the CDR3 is TGTGCCAGCAGTTCAGGTCGGGGGAAGACCGGGGAGCTGTTTTTT.

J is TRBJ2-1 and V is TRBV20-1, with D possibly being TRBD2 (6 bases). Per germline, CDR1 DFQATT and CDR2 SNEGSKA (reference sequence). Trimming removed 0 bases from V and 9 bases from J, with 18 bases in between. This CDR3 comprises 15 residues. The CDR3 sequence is CSARDFGRGGGEQFF. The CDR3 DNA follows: TGCAGTGCTAGAGATTTTGGGCGGGGTGGGGGTGAGCAGTTCTTC.

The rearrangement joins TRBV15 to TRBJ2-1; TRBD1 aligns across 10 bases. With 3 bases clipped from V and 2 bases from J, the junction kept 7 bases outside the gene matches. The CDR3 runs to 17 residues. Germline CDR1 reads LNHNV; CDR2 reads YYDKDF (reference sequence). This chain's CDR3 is CATSSRDRGIPYNEQFF. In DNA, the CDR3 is TGTGCCACCAGCAGCCGGGACAGGGGCATCCCCTACAATGAGCAGTTCTTC.

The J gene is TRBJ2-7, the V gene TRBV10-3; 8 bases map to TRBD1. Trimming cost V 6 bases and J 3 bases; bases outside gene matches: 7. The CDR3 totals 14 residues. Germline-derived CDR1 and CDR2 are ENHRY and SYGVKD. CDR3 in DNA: TGTGCCATCAGCCCACAGGGGGTAGGCTACGAGCAGTACTTC. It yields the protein CAISPQGVGYEQYF.

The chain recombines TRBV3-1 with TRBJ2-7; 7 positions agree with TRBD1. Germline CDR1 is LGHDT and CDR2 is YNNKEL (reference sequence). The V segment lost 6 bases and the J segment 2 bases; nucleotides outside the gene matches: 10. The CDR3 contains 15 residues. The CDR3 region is CASRARTGMAYEQYF. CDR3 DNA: TGTGCCAGCAGGGCCCGGACAGGCATGGCCTACGAGCAGTACTTC.

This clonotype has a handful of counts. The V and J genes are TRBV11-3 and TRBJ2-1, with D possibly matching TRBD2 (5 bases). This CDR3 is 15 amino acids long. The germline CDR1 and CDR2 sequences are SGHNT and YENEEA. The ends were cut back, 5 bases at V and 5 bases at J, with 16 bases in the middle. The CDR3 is CASSARGAVDNEQFF. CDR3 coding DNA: TGTGCCAGCAGCGCACGGGGAGCAGTGGACAATGAGCAGTTCTTC.

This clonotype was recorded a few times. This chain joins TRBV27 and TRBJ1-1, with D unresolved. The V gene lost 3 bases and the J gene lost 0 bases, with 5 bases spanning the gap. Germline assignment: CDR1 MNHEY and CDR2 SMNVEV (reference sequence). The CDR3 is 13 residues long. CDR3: CASSFTLNTEAFF. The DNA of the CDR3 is TGTGCCAGCAGTTTCACCCTGAACACTGAAGCTTTCTTT.

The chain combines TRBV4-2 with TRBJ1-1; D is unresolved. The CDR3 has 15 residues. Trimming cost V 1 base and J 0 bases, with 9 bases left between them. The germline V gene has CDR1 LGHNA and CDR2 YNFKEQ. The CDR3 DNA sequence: TGTGCCAGCAGCCAAGTGGGTCCGGTGAACACTGAAGCTTTCTTT. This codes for CASSQVGPVNTEAFF.

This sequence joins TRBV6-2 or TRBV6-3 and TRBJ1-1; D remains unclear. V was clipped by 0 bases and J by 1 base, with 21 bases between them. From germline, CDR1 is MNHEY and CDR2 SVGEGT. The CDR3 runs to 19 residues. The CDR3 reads CASSYSTRRSLRGNTEAFF. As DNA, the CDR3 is TGTGCCAGCAGTTACTCGACTAGAAGGAGTCTCCGAGGGAACACTGAAGCTTTCTTT.

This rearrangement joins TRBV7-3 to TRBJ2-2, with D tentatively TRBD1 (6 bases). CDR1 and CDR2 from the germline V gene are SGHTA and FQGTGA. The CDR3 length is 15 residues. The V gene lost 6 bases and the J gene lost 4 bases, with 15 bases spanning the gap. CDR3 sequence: CASSMGQISTGELFF. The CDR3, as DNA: TGTGCCAGCAGTATGGGACAAATCTCCACCGGGGAGCTGTTTTTT.

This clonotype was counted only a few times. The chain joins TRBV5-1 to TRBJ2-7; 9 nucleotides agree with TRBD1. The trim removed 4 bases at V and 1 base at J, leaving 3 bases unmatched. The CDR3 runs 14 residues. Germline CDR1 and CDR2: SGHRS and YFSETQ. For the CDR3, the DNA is TGCGCCAGCAGCGGCGGGACAGGGTCCTACGAGCAGTACTTC. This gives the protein CASSGGTGSYEQYF.

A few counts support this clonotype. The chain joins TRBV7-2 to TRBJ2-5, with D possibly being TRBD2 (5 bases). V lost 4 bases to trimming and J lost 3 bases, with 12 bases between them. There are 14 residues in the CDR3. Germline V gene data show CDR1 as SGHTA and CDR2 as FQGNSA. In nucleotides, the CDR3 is TGTGCCAGCAGCTCCAGACTACAGAAAGAGACCCAGTACTTC. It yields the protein CASSSRLQKETQYF.

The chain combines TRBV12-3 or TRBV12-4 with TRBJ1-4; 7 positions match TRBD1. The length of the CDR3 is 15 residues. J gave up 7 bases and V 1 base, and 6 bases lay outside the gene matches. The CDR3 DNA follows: TGTGCCAGCAGTTTAGGGTCAGGGGGTGGTGAAAAACTGTTTTTT. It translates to CASSLGSGGGEKLFF.